The 9 T cell receptor beta chains below were found in one sample sequenced in a study of T cells in Graves' hyperthyroidism and ophthalmopathy. Regions amplified from RNA transcripts were the TCR beta CDR3 regions. The TCR CDR3 was amplified in a first-round RT-PCR using the HTBI primer set. TCRdb processed the multiplex PCR reads anew with MiXCR; each CDR3 protein has one entry. The sample lists around 500,000 distinct CDR3 sequences; under 15% were seen once. The sequenced sample consisted of blood. The source is a woman aged 18-35 years with Graves' hyperthyroidism.

The table lists this clonotype with many counts. CDR3 protein: CASSLMSGVGGYTF. CDR3 sequence (DNA): TGTGCCAGCAGCTTAATGTCAGGGGTCGGTGGCTACACCTTC. This chain joins TRBV7-8 and TRBJ1-2, with D possibly TRBD1 on 6 matching bases. Per the germline V gene, CDR1 is SGHVS and CDR2 is FQNEAQ. V lost 2 bases to trimming and J lost 7 bases, with 14 bases between them. This CDR3 has 14 amino acids.

This chain connects TRBV24-1 to TRBJ1-1; a weak D match, TRBD1 (6 bases). V lost 0 bases and J 2 bases, leaving 9 bases between the germline ends. The CDR3 sequence is 15 residues long. The germline gives CDR1 KGHDR, CDR2 SFDVKD. This CDR3 is CATSDLQGLNTEAFF. CDR3 nucleotides: TGTGCCACCAGTGATTTGCAGGGGTTAAACACTGAAGCTTTCTTT.

This clonotype has more than one count but fewer than ten. The chain is built from TRBV7-2 and TRBJ2-1, with 7 positions matching TRBD1. The length of the CDR3 is 16 residues. Trimming removed 5 bases from V and 3 bases from J; junction bases left unmatched: 10. Per the germline V gene, CDR1 is SGHTA and CDR2 is FQGNSA. The CDR3 region is CASSLRGSGLYNEQFF. The CDR3 nucleotides read TGTGCCAGCAGCCTCAGGGGGAGCGGACTCTACAATGAGCAGTTCTTC.

The chain is built from TRBV18 and TRBJ2-7; perhaps D is TRBD1 or TRBD2 (5 bases each). CDR1 and CDR2 (germline): KGHSH, LQKENI. V lost 1 base and J 0 bases, leaving 13 bases between the germline ends. This CDR3 has 16 amino acids. In nucleotides, the CDR3 is TGTGCCAGCTCACCACGGGGGACCGAGAGCTCCTACGAGCAGTACTTC. This codes for CASSPRGTESSYEQYF.

The chain is built from TRBV5-1 and TRBJ2-6; unclear D gene. Between the trimmed V and J ends, which lost 4 bases and 1 base, there was a span of 9 bases. The CDR3 loop spans 15 amino acids. Germline V CDR1 and CDR2: SGHRS, YFSETQ. The CDR3 DNA is TGCGCCAGCAGCGTGGTGAGGTCTGGGGCCAACGTCCTGACTTTC. The encoded protein is CASSVVRSGANVLTF. Using reference TRBV5-1 and TRBJ2-6 for the parts outside the CDR3, the full variable domain is KAGVTQTPRYLIKTRGQQVTLSCSPISGHRSVSWYQQTPGQGLQFLFEYFSETQRNKGNFPGRFSGRQFSNSRSEMNVSTLELGDSALYLCASSVVRSGANVLTFGAGSRLTVL.

This clonotype was counted many times. The rearrangement joins TRBV9 to TRBJ2-7; the match to TRBD1 covers 8 bases. V trimming: 4 bases; J trimming: 5 bases; junction bases outside the gene matches: 8. This CDR3 is built from 14 residues. The germline V gene encodes CDR1 SGDLS and CDR2 YYNGEE. The CDR3 is CASSPIDRGHEQYV. The CDR3 DNA reads TGTGCCAGCAGCCCTATTGACAGGGGACACGAGCAGTACGTC.

This clonotype was detected many times. CDR3 in DNA: TGTGCCAGCAGCAGCCTTCGATTGGGCAATGAGCAGTTCTTC. Residues: CASSSLRLGNEQFF. The chain links TRBV3-1 to TRBJ2-1, with D hard to call. Germline V lookup: CDR1 LGHDT, CDR2 YNNKEL (reference sequence). V dropped 5 bases and J dropped 6 bases, with 14 bases sitting between them. There are 14 residues in the CDR3.

The chain has TRBV2 and TRBJ2-1; TRBD1 or TRBD2 may be the D gene (6 bases each). V lost 9 bases and J lost 6, with 15 bases in between. Germline V CDR1 and CDR2: SNHLY, FYNNEI. The CDR3 totals 13 residues. This CDR3 reads CASGYRGLNEQFF. The CDR3 DNA sequence: TGTGCCAGTGGGTACCGGGGGCTCAATGAGCAGTTCTTC.

There are many counts of this clonotype. This chain uses TRBV11-1 with TRBJ1-1, with 8 bases fitting TRBD1. Unmatched junction bases numbered 10, after V lost 5 bases and J lost 11 bases. The CDR3 contains 13 residues. Germline loops: CDR1 SGHAT, CDR2 FQDESV (reference sequence). Written as DNA, the CDR3 is TGTGCCAGCAGCGGACGGACAGGGCTGGTGGCTTTCTTT. Protein: CASSGRTGLVAFF.